Presented here are 9 T cell receptor beta chains from one specimen sequenced in a study of cytomegalovirus exposure and HLA in healthy donors (dated 2017 in TCRdb). The library was made by the immunoSEQ multiplex PCR assay. For the multiplex PCR, a mixture combining 60 forward primers for TCR Vbeta segments and 13 reverse primers for TCR Jbeta segments was used. As stored in TCRdb, this immuneACCESS dataset retains in-frame rearrangements with V and J assigned. A fraction of the clones does not appear; measured against another copy, unresolved V genes explain less than half of the discrepancy, and the remainder lacks a known reason. In this sample the table shows 150,000 to 180,000 clones, approximately 72% of which occur a single time. The ten biggest clones cover about 2.8% of the sample. Sequencing was performed on PBMCs. These receptors originate from a man in his late teens or twenties in good health and CMV-seronegative.

The J gene is TRBJ2-5, the V gene TRBV6-1, with D maybe TRBD1 (6 bases). This CDR3 is 20 amino acids long. CDR1 is MNHNS and CDR2 is SASEGT in the germline V gene. The V gene lost 4 bases and the J gene lost 1 base, with 28 bases spanning the gap. In DNA, the CDR3 is TGTGCCAGCAGTGGGTCCGACTTAATCTACAGGGAAGGCAGCCAAGAGACCCAGTACTTC. Amino acid sequence: CASSGSDLIYREGSQETQYF.

The rearrangement joins TRBV6-1 to TRBJ2-5, with a possible D match to TRBD2 (6 bases). V was clipped by 4 bases and J by 5 bases, with 17 bases between them. This CDR3 is built from 15 residues. Germline-derived CDR1 and CDR2 are MNHNS and SASEGT. The CDR3 sequence: CASSGESSGRETQYF. DNA for the CDR3: TGTGCCAGCAGTGGGGAGAGTAGCGGAAGGGAGACCCAGTACTTC.

This clone has just one count. The chain combines TRBV28 with TRBJ1-6; a weak D match, TRBD1 (6 bases). Germline CDR1 reads MDHEN; CDR2 reads SYDVKM. V lost 5 bases to trimming and J lost 15 bases, with 14 bases between them. The CDR3 extends over 12 amino acids. CDR3 amino acids: CASSQDSRHLHF. Written as DNA, the CDR3 is TGTGCCAGCAGTCAGGACAGCCGTCACCTCCACTTT.

The CDR3 is CASSPPREGYTF. In nucleotides, the CDR3 is TGTGCCAGTAGCCCCCCCCGCGAGGGCTACACCTTC. The V and J genes are TRBV19 and TRBJ1-2; D unclear. CDR1 LNHDA and CDR2 SQIVND come from the germline V gene (reference sequence). The CDR3 is made up of 12 amino acids. V dropped 6 bases and J dropped 8 bases, with 13 bases sitting between them.

This clone showed up just a few times. This chain uses TRBV28 with TRBJ2-1, with 8 bases lining up with TRBD1. This CDR3 has 15 amino acids. The junction had 10 bases not matched to a gene; V was cut back by 5 bases and J by 7 bases. Germline assignment: CDR1 MDHEN and CDR2 SYDVKM. The CDR3 bases are TGTGCCAGCAGTGGTCCGGGACAGGATTATAATGAGCAGTTCTTC. Encoded protein: CASSGPGQDYNEQFF.

J is TRBJ2-7 and V is TRBV10-1; 8 nucleotides align to TRBD2. The CDR3 has 18 residues. J was trimmed by 1 base and V by 2 bases; bases with no gene match: 13. Germline CDR1 reads WNHNN; CDR2 reads SYGVQD (reference sequence). The CDR3 sequence is CASSEPGGIRLGSYEQYF. The CDR3 coding sequence is TGCGCCAGCAGTGAGCCGGGGGGGATTAGATTAGGTTCCTACGAGCAGTACTTC.

V usage is TRBV9 and J usage is TRBJ1-2; the D is unclear. The CDR3 totals 14 residues. Looked up from germline, CDR1 is SGDLS and CDR2 is YYNGEE. Trimming took 7 bases from V and 4 from J, leaving 17 bases between them. This CDR3 is CASRDDTGSYGYTF. Here the CDR3 DNA reads TGTGCCAGCCGAGACGACACGGGGAGCTATGGCTACACCTTC.

The chain couples TRBV2 to TRBJ1-2, with TRBD1 as a possible D gene (5 bases). Germline CDR1 SNHLY, CDR2 FYNNEI. The CDR3 spans 13 residues. With 6 bases removed from V and 3 bases from J, the gap between germline ends came to 11 bases. The CDR3 DNA is TGTGCCAGCAGAGAACAGGTTTACTATGGCTACACCTTC. Its protein is CASREQVYYGYTF.

The chain carries TRBV23-1 and TRBJ2-5, with 8 bases lining up with TRBD1. TRBV23-1 is an ORF, and what it does is uncertain. The V and J ends lost 4 bases and 3 bases, in that order; junction bases with no gene match: 10. The CDR3 loop spans 16 amino acids. CDR3: CASSLLEGQAEETQYF. In nucleotides, the CDR3 is TGCGCCAGCAGTCTCCTGGAGGGACAGGCAGAAGAGACCCAGTACTTC.